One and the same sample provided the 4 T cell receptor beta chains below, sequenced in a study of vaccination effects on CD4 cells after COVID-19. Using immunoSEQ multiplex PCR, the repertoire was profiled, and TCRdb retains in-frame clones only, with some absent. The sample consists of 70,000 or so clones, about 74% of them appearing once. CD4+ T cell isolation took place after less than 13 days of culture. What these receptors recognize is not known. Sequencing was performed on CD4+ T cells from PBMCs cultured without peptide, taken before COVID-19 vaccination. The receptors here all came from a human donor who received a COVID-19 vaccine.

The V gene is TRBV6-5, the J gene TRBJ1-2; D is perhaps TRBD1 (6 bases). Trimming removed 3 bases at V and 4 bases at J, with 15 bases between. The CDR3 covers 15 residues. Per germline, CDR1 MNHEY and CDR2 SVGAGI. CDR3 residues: CASSYDAGASYGYTF. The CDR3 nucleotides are TGTGCCAGCAGTTATGATGCGGGGGCCTCCTATGGCTACACCTTC.

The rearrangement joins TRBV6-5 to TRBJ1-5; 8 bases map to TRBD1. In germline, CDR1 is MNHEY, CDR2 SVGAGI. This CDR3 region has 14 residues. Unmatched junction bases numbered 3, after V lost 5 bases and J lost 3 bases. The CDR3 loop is CASSQTGANQPQHF. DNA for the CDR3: TGTGCCAGCAGTCAGACAGGGGCCAATCAGCCCCAGCATTTT.

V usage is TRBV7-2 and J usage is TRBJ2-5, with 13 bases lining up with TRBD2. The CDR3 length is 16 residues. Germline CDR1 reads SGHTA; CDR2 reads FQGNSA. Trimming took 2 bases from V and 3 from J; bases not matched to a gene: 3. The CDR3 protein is CASSLRTSGGEETQYF. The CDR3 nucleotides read TGTGCCAGCAGCTTAAGAACTAGCGGGGGGGAAGAGACCCAGTACTTC.

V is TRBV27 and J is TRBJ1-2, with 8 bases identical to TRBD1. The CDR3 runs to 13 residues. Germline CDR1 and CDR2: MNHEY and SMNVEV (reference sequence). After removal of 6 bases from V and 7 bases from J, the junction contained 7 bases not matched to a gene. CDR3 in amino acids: CASSGQGVGGYTF. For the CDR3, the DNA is TGTGCCAGCAGCGGACAGGGTGTGGGTGGCTACACCTTC.